This TCR beta chain was identified in a study of cytomegalovirus exposure and HLA in healthy donors (dated by TCRdb to the late 2010s). Some background on the complete study: The 550 to 750 repertoires of the first cohort and the 120 validation repertoires were produced on the same platform, according to a later analysis. The aim of the study was to test whether cataloging public T cell receptors could identify signatures of past pathogen exposure. In addition to the first cohort of roughly 700 subjects, a separate validation cohort of 120 different subjects was used. High-throughput TCR immunosequencing, statistical association of individual TCRs with disease status, and machine learning were combined to predict cytomegalovirus infection status.

As to this clone: Its antigen remains unidentified. No much larger clone exists at a distance of one base, and base qualities are not known.

The protocol used for the library was the immunoSEQ multiplex PCR assay. The published analysis was carried out like this. A statistical classification framework was built for diagnosing cytomegalovirus status from the catalog of TCR beta chain sequences. Held by TCRdb, this immuneACCESS table contains in-frame sequences only and omits some clones. Under half of the omission traces to an unresolved V gene where checked; the cause of the rest is unknown. V and J calls and clone size follow that table, whereas D and trimming were derived from the DNA. The sample contains more than 60,000 clones, around 89% of them found a single time. Jointly, the top ten make up approximately 1.5% of the sample. Per the germline V gene, SQVTM is the CDR1 and ANQGSEA is the CDR2. The CDR3 spans 13 residues, from the cysteine through the phenylalanine. Just CDR3 DNA is preserved here, 39 bases in frame from base 1. The donors were included in the validation cohort of 120 subjects, a group kept apart from the approximately 690-subject first cohort.

Results and caveats for the whole study, not just this receptor: A later analysis found that TCRs clustered in the first cohort also tended to co-occur in the 120 or so validation repertoires, with approximately 95% of cluster scores above 0. Most TCR sequences were observed very rarely across donors, whereas some public TCRs were present in many individuals. A few of the identified cytomegalovirus-associated TCR beta chains were confirmed in vitro to be specific for cytomegalovirus antigens. In both the original and validation cohorts, the classifier was reported to diagnose cytomegalovirus status with high specificity and sensitivity. A later analysis lacked HLA typing for the validation cohort, so it scored co-occurrence in that cohort across all 110 or so repertoires. The study gave a list of some 150 TCR beta chains associated with cytomegalovirus. The authors suggested that the approach could potentially be extended to other disease states and immunological phenotypes.

The clonotype originates from a woman in her late teens or twenties in good health and CMV-seronegative. The chain employs TRBV29-1 and TRBJ1-2; the D gene cannot be resolved reliably. Sequenced material: PBMCs. The CDR3 amino acid sequence is: CTSRPLTGYGYTF. The DNA sequence is TGCACCTCGCGCCCACTTACCGGCTATGGCTACACCTTC.